These 31 T cell receptor beta chains originate from one sample sequenced in a study of shared clonotypes between healthy human individuals. Terminally differentiated effector memory CD45RA+ cells were excluded from the naive CD8 cells, which were CD45RO-negative and positively selected for CCR7. This table comes from immunoSEQ multiplex PCR, and its TCRdb copy is limited to in-frame clones, with some not included. The sample consists of about 680,000 clones, 90% to 95% of them appearing once. The sequenced sample was naive CD8+ T cells sorted from blood. The origin of the receptors is a man under 40 in good health.

The J gene is TRBJ1-1, the V gene TRBV29-1; 12 bases line up with TRBD1. This CDR3 comprises 15 residues. Germline-derived CDR1 and CDR2 are SQVTM and ANQGSEA. The ends lost 7 bases at V and 4 bases at J; junction bases unmatched: 10. CDR3 bases: TGCAGCGCCGGGGACAGGGGGCGAGGTGGCACTGAAGCTTTCTTT. Its translation: CSAGDRGRGGTEAFF.

The V gene is TRBV28, the J gene TRBJ2-3; D is possibly TRBD1 (5 bases). Looked up from germline, CDR1 is MDHEN and CDR2 is SYDVKM. The CDR3 extends over 15 amino acids. V lost 2 bases and J lost 0, with 9 bases in between. The CDR3 sequence: CASSLGAASTDTQYF. CDR3 DNA sequence: TGTGCCAGCAGTTTAGGGGCGGCTAGCACAGATACGCAGTATTTT.

The rearrangement links TRBV19 to TRBJ1-1, with D possibly TRBD1 on 5 matching bases. CDR1 LNHDA and CDR2 SQIVND come from the germline V gene (reference sequence). Trimming took 5 bases from V and 3 from J, leaving 10 bases between them. This CDR3 contains 13 residues. CDR3 region: CASSPGPHTEAFF. The CDR3 DNA follows: TGTGCCAGTAGTCCGGGGCCTCACACTGAAGCTTTCTTT.

V is TRBV7-9 and J is TRBJ2-5; D remains unclear. V lost 8 bases and J 4 bases, leaving 11 bases between the germline ends. The CDR3 runs 12 residues. Germline-derived CDR1 and CDR2 are SEHNR and FQNEAQ (reference sequence). The CDR3 nucleotides read TGTGCCAGCCAACACGGTAGAGAGACCCAGTACTTC. This gives the protein CASQHGRETQYF.

The genes are TRBV4-3 and TRBJ1-1; D is uncertain. CDR1 LGHNA and CDR2 YSLEER come from the germline V gene. The CDR3 loop spans 14 amino acids. Trimming removed 1 base from V and 1 base from J, with 7 bases in between. CDR3 residues: CASSQGIQNTEAFF. CDR3 DNA sequence: TGCGCCAGCAGCCAAGGGATCCAGAACACTGAAGCTTTCTTT.

The rearrangement uses TRBV7-8 and TRBJ2-7, with no clear D. Germline V gene data show CDR1 as SGHVS and CDR2 as FQNEAQ. The CDR3 is made up of 14 amino acids. The ends were cut back, 0 bases at V and 4 bases at J, with 10 bases in the middle. The CDR3 region is CASSLAISSYEQYF. CDR3 DNA sequence: TGTGCCAGCAGCTTAGCCATTTCCTCGTACGAGCAGTACTTC.

The CDR3 here is CASSPFAGALSGANVLTF. CDR3 nucleotides: TGTGCCAGCAGCCCCTTTGCGGGAGCCCTCTCTGGGGCCAACGTCCTGACTTTC. This sequence joins TRBV28 and TRBJ2-6; 7 bases align to TRBD2. This CDR3 comprises 18 residues. J gave up 0 bases and V 6 bases, and 11 bases lay outside the gene matches. Germline CDR1 and CDR2: MDHEN and SYDVKM.

V gene TRBV2 combines with J gene TRBJ2-3; D unresolved. The CDR3 consists of 13 residues. Trimming left V 3 bases short and J 0 bases short, with 4 bases between. The germline gives CDR1 SNHLY, CDR2 FYNNEI. The CDR3 spells CASSDWSTDTQYF. The CDR3 DNA follows: TGTGCCAGCAGTGATTGGAGCACAGATACGCAGTATTTT.

A word on this clone: Other DNA variants within this sample encode the same CDR3. The V and J genes are TRBV27 and TRBJ2-7; possibly TRBD1 or TRBD2 for D (5 bases each). CDR1 MNHEY and CDR2 SMNVEV come from the germline V gene (reference sequence). The length of the CDR3 is 13 residues. Trimming stripped 2 bases from V and 2 bases from J, with 7 bases between. As DNA, the CDR3 is TGTGCCAGCAGTTTACGGGGCGCCTACGAGCAGTACTTC. Protein: CASSLRGAYEQYF.

V and J are TRBV10-3 and TRBJ2-1; D may be TRBD2 (6 bases). Trimming stripped 3 bases from V and 4 bases from J, with 10 bases between. The CDR3 spans 14 residues. The V gene's germline CDR1 is ENHRY and CDR2 SYGVKD. The CDR3 here is CAISDSREYNEQFF. The CDR3 DNA reads as TGTGCCATCAGTGACAGCCGGGAGTACAATGAGCAGTTCTTC.

The chain employs TRBV9 and TRBJ2-6, with a weak D call TRBD1 (5 bases). V was pared by 3 bases and J by 0 bases, with 16 bases between. The CDR3 extends over 18 amino acids. CDR1 is SGDLS and CDR2 is YYNGEE in the germline V gene. The CDR3 loop reads CASSATVSAPSGANVLTF. CDR3 sequence (DNA): TGTGCCAGCAGCGCGACAGTTTCCGCTCCCTCTGGGGCCAACGTCCTGACTTTC.

V usage is TRBV29-1 and J usage is TRBJ2-1; either TRBD1 or TRBD2 may supply D (6 bases each). This CDR3 has 14 residues. V was clipped by 7 bases and J by 5 bases, with 18 bases between them. Germline V gene lookup returns CDR1 SQVTM and CDR2 ANQGSEA. The CDR3, as DNA: TGCAGCGGTGCTGGGGGGCGCTTCCACAATGAGCAGTTCTTC. Translation: CSGAGGRFHNEQFF.

J is TRBJ2-7 and V is TRBV7-9, with D uncertain. Germline lookup yields CDR1 SEHNR and CDR2 FQNEAQ (reference sequence). The CDR3 totals 16 residues. Between the trimmed V and J ends, which lost 1 base and 1 base, there was a span of 14 bases. The CDR3 reads CASSLVLGGDSYEQYF. In DNA, the CDR3 is TGTGCCAGCAGCTTAGTTCTGGGCGGAGATTCCTACGAGCAGTACTTC. Based on the CDR3 plus reference TRBV7-9 and TRBJ2-7, the full variable domain is DTGVSQNPRHKITKRGQNVTFRCDPISEHNRLYWYRQTLGQGPEFLTYFQNEAQLEKSRLLSDRFSAERPKGSFSTLEIQRTEQGDSAMYLCASSLVLGGDSYEQYFGPGTRLTVT.

J is TRBJ2-7 and V is TRBV19; unclear D gene. V was trimmed by 5 bases and J by 1 base, leaving 9 bases between them. CDR1 LNHDA and CDR2 SQIVND come from the germline V gene (reference sequence). The CDR3 is 13 amino acids. CDR3 DNA: TGTGCCAGTAGTCACCAGGATTCCTACGAGCAGTACTTC. This encodes CASSHQDSYEQYF.

The chain is built from TRBV2 and TRBJ2-3; no reliable D call. The V gene's germline CDR1 is SNHLY and CDR2 FYNNEI. The CDR3 contains 12 residues. V was cut by 7 bases and J by 0 bases, with 5 bases left in between. CDR3 protein: CASIGSTDTQYF. DNA for the CDR3: TGTGCCAGCATCGGGAGCACAGATACGCAGTATTTT.

This CDR3 is CASVAGLYEQYF. CDR3 sequence (DNA): TGTGCCAGCGTAGCGGGTCTCTACGAGCAGTACTTC. The genes are TRBV2 and TRBJ2-7, with 7 bases fitting TRBD2. The CDR3 is 12 amino acids. The trim removed 8 bases at V and 3 bases at J, leaving 4 bases unmatched. The germline CDR1 and CDR2 sequences are SNHLY and FYNNEI.

The chain uses TRBV13 and TRBJ2-1, with 7 bases that match TRBD2. The CDR3 spans 18 residues. Trimming cost V 4 bases and J 1 base; bases outside gene matches: 13. Germline V gives CDR1 PRHDT, CDR2 FYEKMQ (reference sequence). The CDR3 loop reads CASSSRGGEGRSYNEQFF. The CDR3 nucleotides read TGTGCCAGCAGCTCGCGAGGTGGGGAGGGGCGTTCCTACAATGAGCAGTTCTTC.

The genes are TRBV11-2 and TRBJ2-3, with 12 bases matching TRBD2. V trimming: 6 bases; J trimming: 4 bases; junction bases outside the gene matches: 11. CDR1 and CDR2 from the germline V gene are SGHAT and FQNNGV. This CDR3 contains 17 residues. The CDR3 region has the DNA TGTGCCAGCAGTCCTTCCCCTAGCGGGAGGGCCCCAGATACGCAGTATTTT. Protein: CASSPSPSGRAPDTQYF.

The chain uses TRBV30 and TRBJ2-7; the D gene is possibly TRBD1 (6 bases). V was pared by 0 bases and J by 3 bases, with 24 bases between. Germline CDR1 and CDR2: GTSNPN and SVGIG (reference sequence). CDR3 length equals 18 residues. CDR3 loop: CAWSVRKGHGERIYEQYF. In DNA form, the CDR3 reads TGTGCCTGGAGTGTCCGAAAGGGACACGGTGAACGGATCTACGAGCAGTACTTC.

The chain combines TRBV9 with TRBJ2-2, with D hard to call. The CDR3 has 16 amino acids. Per the germline V gene, CDR1 is SGDLS and CDR2 is YYNGEE. Trimming took 0 bases from V and 5 from J, leaving 14 bases between them. The CDR3 loop is CASSVEVSFLTGELFF. The CDR3 coding sequence is TGTGCCAGCAGCGTAGAGGTTAGCTTTTTGACCGGGGAGCTGTTTTTT. The entire variable domain, with the rest obtained from reference TRBV9 and TRBJ2-2, is as follows: DSGVTQTPKHLITATGQRVTLRCSPRSGDLSVYWYQQSLDQGLQFLIQYYNGEERAKGNILERFSAQQFPDLHSELNLSSLELGDSALYFCASSVEVSFLTGELFFGEGSRLTVL.

This chain connects TRBV11-3 to TRBJ2-1, with D uncertain. The length of the CDR3 is 15 residues. With 5 bases removed from V and 6 bases from J, the gap between germline ends came to 17 bases. CDR1 and CDR2 (germline): SGHNT, YENEEA. The CDR3 coding sequence is TGTGCCAGCAGCGATCGAGGTACTACAACCAATGAGCAGTTCTTC. It encodes CASSDRGTTTNEQFF.

This clone was counted once. This chain uses TRBV10-1 with TRBJ2-5; D may correspond to TRBD1 or TRBD2 (5 bases each). V dropped 7 bases and J dropped 2 bases, with 14 bases sitting between them. The CDR3 runs to 14 residues. Germline V lookup: CDR1 WNHNN, CDR2 SYGVQD (reference sequence). The CDR3 DNA sequence: TGCGCCAGCAACCCCCTCAGGGAGCAAGAGACCCAGTACTTC. Its protein is CASNPLREQETQYF.

The chain employs TRBV7-4 and TRBJ2-2; D not certain. The CDR3 has 14 amino acids. V lost 4 bases and J lost 1, with 7 bases in between. Germline assignment: CDR1 SGHVT and CDR2 SQSDAQ. The CDR3 is CASSSDGNTGELFF. The CDR3 DNA reads as TGTGCCAGCAGCTCGGACGGGAACACCGGGGAGCTGTTTTTT. The full variable domain, completed using reference TRBV7-4 and TRBJ2-2, is GAGVSQSPRYKVAKRGRDVALRCDSISGHVTLYWYRQTLGQGSEVLTYSQSDAQRDKSGRPSGRFSAERPERSVSTLKIQRTEQGDSAVYLCASSSDGNTGELFFGEGSRLTVL.

The chain is built from TRBV6-5 and TRBJ2-1; 7 positions agree with TRBD2. This CDR3 region has 11 residues. V was pared by 7 bases and J by 6 bases, with 0 bases of the junction left unmatched. Germline CDR1 and CDR2: MNHEY and SVGAGI. The CDR3 nucleotides are TGTGCCAGCACGGGGGGCAATGAGCAGTTCTTC. Its protein is CASTGGNEQFF.

V and J are TRBV7-9 and TRBJ2-7, with TRBD1 identical over 8 bases. V dropped 11 bases and J dropped 5; count of bases not matched to a gene: 8. The CDR3 covers 12 residues. Germline CDR1 is SEHNR and CDR2 is FQNEAQ (reference sequence). CDR3 in DNA: TGTGCCCTGGGAGCAGGGGGCCACGAGCAGTACTTC. It codes for CALGAGGHEQYF. Looking up the rest from reference TRBV7-9 and TRBJ2-7 gives the full variable domain: DTGVSQNPRHKITKRGQNVTFRCDPISEHNRLYWYRQTLGQGPEFLTYFQNEAQLEKSRLLSDRFSAERPKGSFSTLEIQRTEQGDSAMYLCALGAGGHEQYFGPGTRLTVT.

This clone was found a few times. The chain employs TRBV2 and TRBJ1-2; D is unresolved. In germline, CDR1 is SNHLY, CDR2 FYNNEI. The CDR3 is made up of 10 amino acids. V was clipped by 10 bases and J by 8 bases, with 11 bases between them. CDR3: CATLSGGYTF. As DNA, the CDR3 is TGTGCCACACTTTCCGGGGGCTACACCTTC.

The chain employs TRBV7-9 and TRBJ2-2; no clear D. Germline CDR1 is SEHNR and CDR2 is FQNEAQ (reference sequence). CDR3 length: 15 amino acids. V was clipped by 5 bases and J by 4 bases, with 14 bases between them. This CDR3 is CASSPAGGGTGELFF. The CDR3 DNA reads as TGTGCCAGCAGCCCCGCAGGCGGCGGCACCGGGGAGCTGTTTTTT.

The CDR3 bases are TGTGCCATCAGTGGGACAGCTAGCACAGATACGCAGTATTTT. Protein product: CAISGTASTDTQYF. The chain uses TRBV10-3 and TRBJ2-3, with D possibly being TRBD1 (6 bases). V was shortened by 4 bases and J by 0 bases, with 8 bases between the two germline ends. Germline V gene data show CDR1 as ENHRY and CDR2 as SYGVKD. The CDR3 contains 14 residues.

The genes are TRBV5-4 and TRBJ2-7; 8 positions agree with TRBD1. Germline values: CDR1 SGHNT, CDR2 YYREEE (reference sequence). The CDR3 loop spans 16 amino acids. V shed 4 bases, J shed 3 bases, and the junction held 12 bases outside the gene matches. In nucleotides, the CDR3 is TGTGCCAGCAGCCCCATCCACAGGGGGGAATACTACGAGCAGTACTTC. It encodes CASSPIHRGEYYEQYF.

The V call is TRBV2, the J call TRBJ2-3, with 11 bases lining up with TRBD2. This CDR3 is 15 amino acids long. Trimming took 7 bases from V and 4 from J; bases not matched to a gene: 7. Germline-derived CDR1 and CDR2 are SNHLY and FYNNEI. CDR3 amino acids: CASKPSGRRADTQYF. The CDR3 nucleotides read TGTGCCAGCAAACCTAGCGGGAGGAGGGCAGATACGCAGTATTTT. Based on the CDR3 plus reference TRBV2 and TRBJ2-3, the full variable domain is EPEVTQTPSHQVTQMGQEVILRCVPISNHLYFYWYRQILGQKVEFLVSFYNNEISEKSEIFDDQFSVERPDGSNFTLKIRSTKLEDSAMYFCASKPSGRRADTQYFGPGTRLTVL.

The chain employs TRBV15 and TRBJ1-1; D may be TRBD1 (5 bases). This CDR3 contains 17 residues. With 0 bases removed from V and 5 bases from J, the gap between germline ends came to 19 bases. Germline-derived CDR1 and CDR2 are LNHNV and YYDKDF (reference sequence). CDR3 region: CATSREAGLRPWTEAFF. CDR3 nucleotide sequence: TGTGCCACCAGCAGAGAAGCAGGGCTCAGGCCTTGGACTGAAGCTTTCTTT. The full variable domain, with the rest looked up from reference TRBV15 and TRBJ1-1, is DAMVIQNPRYQVTQFGKPVTLSCSQTLNHNVMYWYQQKSSQAPKLLFHYYDKDFNNEADTPDNFQSRRPNTSFCFLDIRSPGLGDTAMYLCATSREAGLRPWTEAFFGQGTRLTVV.